Each of the 15 T cell receptor beta chains below was sequenced from the same sample in a study of blood T cell repertoires in COVID-19 (dated by TCRdb to between 2020 and 2021). The library was prepared using the immunoSEQ multiplex PCR assay. The source is immuneACCESS, and TCRdb retained only in-frame sequences with V and J called. Part of the clones is not carried over; for the studies checked, unresolved V genes explain less than half of this, and the remainder is unexplained. The sample table shows some 71,000 clones, and around 87% are seen once. The biggest ten clones account for approximately 5.8% of the sample. Sequencing was performed on peripheral blood. These receptors originate from a man aged 45 to 65 with acute or convalescent COVID-19.

The chain employs TRBV6-6 and TRBJ2-2; 11 nucleotides agree with TRBD2. The CDR3 contains 14 residues. The germline CDR1 and CDR2 sequences are MNHNY and SVGAGI (reference sequence). With V trimmed by 7 bases and J by 7 bases, 5 bases remained unmatched. CDR3 nucleotides: TGTGCCAGCACGACTAGCGGGACCGGCGGGGAGCTGTTTTTT. It encodes CASTTSGTGGELFF.

The rearrangement links TRBV30 to TRBJ1-5; possible D gene TRBD1, 5 bases. V lost 2 bases, J lost 1 base, and 9 bases lay in between. CDR3 size: 14 residues. CDR1 is GTSNPN and CDR2 is SVGIG in the germline V gene (reference sequence). The CDR3 sequence: CAWSPGLSNQPQHF. The CDR3 bases are TGTGCCTGGAGTCCAGGGCTAAGCAATCAGCCCCAGCATTTT.

The chain couples TRBV5-1 to TRBJ2-2; possible D gene TRBD1, 6 bases. V was pared by 5 bases and J by 5 bases, with 13 bases between. CDR1 is SGHRS and CDR2 is YFSETQ in the germline V gene. There are 14 residues in the CDR3. The CDR3: CASSYRVGTGELFF. In DNA, the CDR3 is TGCGCCAGCAGTTACAGGGTTGGAACCGGGGAGCTGTTTTTT.

The DNA of the CDR3 is TGCGCCAGCAGCGTACAGGGGGCTGTGAATGAAAAACTGTTTTTT. Its protein is CASSVQGAVNEKLFF. The rearrangement uses TRBV5-1 and TRBJ1-4; 9 positions match TRBD1. Germline trimming cut 4 bases from V and 5 bases from J; bases unmatched to any gene: 6. The CDR3 has 15 residues. Germline V gives CDR1 SGHRS, CDR2 YFSETQ.

The chain links TRBV18 to TRBJ2-5, with a possible D match to TRBD2 (6 bases). The germline V gene encodes CDR1 KGHSH and CDR2 LQKENI. There are 13 residues in the CDR3. Trimming shortened V by 6 bases and J by 1 base, and 9 bases separated the two germline ends. The CDR3 protein is CASSTGLQETQYF. CDR3 bases: TGTGCCAGCTCTACGGGACTCCAAGAGACCCAGTACTTC.

The chain couples TRBV3-1 (or the pseudogene TRBV3-2) to TRBJ2-3, with TRBD1 as a possible D gene (6 bases). V was clipped by 6 bases and J by 3 bases, with 10 bases between them. The CDR3 covers 13 residues. CDR1 LGHDT and CDR2 YNNKEL come from the germline V gene (reference sequence). CDR3 bases: TGTGCCAGCAGTCGAAGGGGGACAGATACGCAGTATTTT. Protein: CASSRRGTDTQYF.

The chain carries TRBV6-1 and TRBJ1-3; D is possibly TRBD1 (5 bases). Per germline, CDR1 MNHNS and CDR2 SASEGT. Trimming removed 2 bases from V and 0 bases from J, with 8 bases in between. This CDR3 region has 15 residues. The CDR3 DNA sequence: TGTGCCAGCAGTGAATATCAGGGCTCTGGAAACACCATATATTTT. It codes for CASSEYQGSGNTIYF.

J is TRBJ1-2 and V is TRBV24-1; D is possibly TRBD1 (6 bases). This CDR3 is built from 15 residues. Trimming left V 3 bases short and J 8 bases short, with 18 bases between. Germline V gene data show CDR1 as KGHDR and CDR2 as SFDVKD. CDR3 protein: CATSDDTGPWEGYTF. CDR3 DNA: TGTGCCACCAGTGATGATACAGGGCCCTGGGAGGGCTACACCTTC.

This rearrangement joins TRBV19 to TRBJ1-2; 8 bases align to TRBD1. This CDR3 is built from 13 residues. After removal of 3 bases from V and 6 bases from J, the junction contained 3 bases not matched to a gene. CDR1 and CDR2 from the germline V gene are LNHDA and SQIVND (reference sequence). CDR3 DNA: TGTGCCAGTAGTATGGGACAGGATGATGGCTACACCTTC. Its protein is CASSMGQDDGYTF.

V usage is TRBV6-6 and J usage is TRBJ2-2; the match to TRBD2 covers 10 bases. J was trimmed by 0 bases and V by 6 bases; bases with no gene match: 4. This CDR3 spans 16 amino acids. Germline-derived CDR1 and CDR2 are MNHNY and SVGAGI (reference sequence). In DNA, the CDR3 is TGTGCCAGCAGCCGGACTAGCGGAGCGAACACCGGGGAGCTGTTTTTT. This encodes CASSRTSGANTGELFF.

The CDR3 coding sequence is TGTGCCAGCAGCTTAGTCCTAGCGGGAGAGTACAATGAGCAGTTCTTC. The encoded protein is CASSLVLAGEYNEQFF. The rearrangement uses TRBV7-9 and TRBJ2-1, with 10 bases identical to TRBD2. The CDR3 spans 16 residues. Germline-derived CDR1 and CDR2 are SEHNR and FQNEAQ (reference sequence). V dropped 1 base and J dropped 4; count of bases not matched to a gene: 4.

The chain joins TRBV3-1 (or the pseudogene TRBV3-2) to TRBJ2-7; D possibly corresponds to TRBD2 (7 bases). The CDR3 sequence is 15 residues long. CDR1 and CDR2 (germline): LGHDT, YNNKEL (reference sequence). The V end lost 4 bases, the J end lost 3 bases, and 16 bases lay between the germline ends. The CDR3, as DNA: TGTGCCAGCAGCCTTTTAGGGGGGGGAAGCTACGAGCAGTACTTC. It codes for CASSLLGGGSYEQYF.

This clone was seen more than once but under ten times. This chain links TRBV29-1 with TRBJ1-5, with 7 bases that match TRBD1. Germline assignment: CDR1 SQVTM and CDR2 ANQGSEA. The CDR3 runs to 13 residues. V shed 5 bases and J 4 bases; nucleotides not matched to a gene: 5. This CDR3 is CSVTTGRNQPQHF. DNA for the CDR3: TGCAGCGTTACGACAGGGAGGAATCAGCCCCAGCATTTT.

This clone has just one count. The chain has TRBV11-2 and TRBJ2-7; 11 bases align to TRBD1. Germline CDR1 and CDR2: SGHAT and FQNNGV. CDR3 length equals 15 residues. V was clipped by 5 bases and J by 2 bases; unmatched bases: 5. DNA for the CDR3: TGTGCCAGCAGCGGAGGGACAGGGGGAGCCTACGAGCAGTACTTC. This encodes CASSGGTGGAYEQYF.

A note on this clone: Other DNA sequences in this sample translate to the same CDR3. This chain uses TRBV5-1 with TRBJ1-5, with D possibly being TRBD1 (6 bases). The germline V and J ends were trimmed by 2 bases and 3 bases, with 9 bases remaining between them. Germline V CDR1 and CDR2: SGHRS, YFSETQ. The length of the CDR3 is 14 residues. CDR3 protein: CASSLQGNNQPQHF. The CDR3 DNA follows: TGCGCCAGCAGCTTACAGGGAAACAATCAGCCCCAGCATTTT.